The subject of this entry is one T cell receptor beta chain. Its specific antigen is unknown. No quality values exist for individual bases; no much larger clone is one base distant. This record belongs to a study of blood T cell repertoires in COVID-19 (dated by TCRdb to about 2020). The study in broad terms: Samples from collaborators originated in the United States, Italy and Spain and spanned both the acute and convalescent phases of COVID-19. The prospective study material was composed of cDNA or gDNA derived from T cells, B-cell-depleted T cells, or PBMCs. The dataset comprised deeply sampled blood TCRbeta repertoires from subjects exposed to, actively infected with, or recovered from COVID-19. The repertoires were released in a freely available public database meant as a resource for research on the immune response to SARS-CoV-2. The samples were drawn from the first 160 participants of the ongoing ImmuneRACE study and from more than 1,000 subjects provided by 6 global collaborators. A de-identified subject ID, COVID-19 status, age in years and sex were almost always included in the sample metadata. Where available, HLA class I and class II types were taken from metadata supplied by the sample provider and were not determined by assay-based typing.

Results and caveats for the whole study, not just this receptor: How much clinical and demographic metadata was included differed by source and by participant, and the metadata was provided uncurated.

A second Seattle source provided samples from volunteer blood donors who had recovered from COVID-19. The collaborating institutions used their own protocols to collect whole blood in K2EDTA tubes. For TCRbeta analysis, collaborators shipped samples as frozen whole blood, isolated PBMCs, or DNA extracted from either of those sample types. TCRbeta CDR3 regions were amplified from genomic DNA by means of the immunoSEQ Assay, a bias-controlled multiplex PCR. Processing in the source paper ran as follows. Within the assay, amplification of reference gene primers was used to estimate how many nucleated cells each sample contained. Sequence reads were collapsed and filtered to measure the absolute abundance of every unique TCRbeta CDR3 rearrangement. For each sample, productive Simpson clonality was calculated by taking the square root of Simpson's diversity index across productive rearrangements. TCRdb took this table from immuneACCESS and kept in-frame rearrangements with V and J called. Such tables lack part of the clones; where checked against another copy, unresolved V genes explain under half of the gap, and the rest is unexplained. D and trimming come from the DNA, and the V and J calls and clone size come from that table. This sample comprises about 300,000 clones, approximately 90% of them detected only once. Under 8% of the sample is taken by the ten largest.

Trimming leaves V shorter by 0 bases and J shorter by 15 bases, with the junction holding 6 bases beyond the gene matches. Reading from cysteine to phenylalanine, the CDR3 counts 13 amino acids. Of all the DNA, just the CDR3 is kept, 39 bases in frame from base 1. The CDR1 and CDR2 encoded by the germline V gene are MNHEY and SVGAGI. The receptor comes from a woman aged 30 to 39 who had recovered from COVID-19. The sequenced sample was peripheral blood. This chain is built from TRBV6-5 and TRBJ2-1, with 9 middle bases fitting TRBD1. The CDR3 protein is CASSYSKQGAGFF. The DNA sequence is given as TGTGCCAGCAGTTACTCGAAACAGGGGGCTGGGTTCTTC.